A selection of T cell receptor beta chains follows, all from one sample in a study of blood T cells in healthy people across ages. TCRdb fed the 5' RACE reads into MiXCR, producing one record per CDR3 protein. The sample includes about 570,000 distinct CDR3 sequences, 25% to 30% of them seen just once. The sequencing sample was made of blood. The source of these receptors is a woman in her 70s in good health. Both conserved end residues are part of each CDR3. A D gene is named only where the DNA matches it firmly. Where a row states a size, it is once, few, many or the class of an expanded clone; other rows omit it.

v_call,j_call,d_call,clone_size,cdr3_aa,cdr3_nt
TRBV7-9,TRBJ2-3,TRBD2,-,CASSLSASGRWADTQYF,TGTGCCAGCAGCTTATCGGCCAGCGGGAGGTGGGCAGATACGCAGTATTTT
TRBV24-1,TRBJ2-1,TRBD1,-,CATSDPGTGYNEQFF,TGTGCCACCAGTGACCCTGGGACAGGGTACAATGAGCAGTTCTTC
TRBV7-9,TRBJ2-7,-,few,CASSSVPYYEQYF,TGTGCCAGCAGCTCCGTACCCTACTACGAGCAGTACTTC
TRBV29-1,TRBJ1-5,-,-,CSAVTGSSNQPQHF,TGCAGCGCCGTAACAGGGTCTAGCAATCAGCCCCAGCATTTT
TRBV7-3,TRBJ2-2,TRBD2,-,CASSLLAGAAGELFF,TGTGCCAGCAGCTTACTAGCGGGAGCTGCCGGGGAGCTGTTTTTT
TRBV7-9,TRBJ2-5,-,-,CASSLHGSGSQYF,TGTGCCAGCAGCTTACACGGGTCCGGATCCCAGTACTTC
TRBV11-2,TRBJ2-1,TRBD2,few,CASSLDPGDYHEQFF,TGTGCCAGCAGCTTAGATCCTGGGGACTATCATGAGCAGTTCTTC
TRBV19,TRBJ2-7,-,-,CASSVTGTPNEQYF,TGTGCCAGTAGTGTAACCGGGACCCCAAACGAGCAGTACTTC
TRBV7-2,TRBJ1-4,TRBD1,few,CASSSDRGKAKLFF,TGTGCCAGCAGCTCGGACAGGGGAAAGGCAAAACTGTTTTTT
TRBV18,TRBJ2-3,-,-,CASSPLGGITSTDTQYF,TGTGCCAGCTCACCATTAGGAGGGATAACTAGCACAGATACGCAGTATTTT
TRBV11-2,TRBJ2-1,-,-,CASSSDGAYNEQFF,TGTGCCAGCAGCTCTGACGGGGCCTACAATGAGCAGTTCTTC
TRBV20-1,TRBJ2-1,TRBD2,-,CSALQDLRGADEQFF,TGCAGTGCCTTACAGGATTTGCGGGGGGCGGATGAGCAGTTCTTC
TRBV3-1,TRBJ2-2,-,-,CASSQDRPTGELFF,TGTGCCAGCAGCCAAGATAGGCCCACCGGGGAGCTGTTTTTT
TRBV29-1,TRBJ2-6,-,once,CSVDEQYGANVLTF,TGCAGCGTTGATGAACAGTACGGGGCCAACGTCCTGACTTTC
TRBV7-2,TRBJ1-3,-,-,CASSLGGGNTIYF,TGTGCCAGCAGCTTAGGGGGCGGGAACACCATATATTTT
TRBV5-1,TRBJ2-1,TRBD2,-,CASNPIAGLNEQFF,TGCGCCAGCAACCCCATAGCGGGGCTCAATGAGCAGTTCTTC
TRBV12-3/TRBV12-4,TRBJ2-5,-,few,CASSSTNSGRGETQYF,TGTGCCAGCAGTTCAACTAACTCGGGCCGCGGAGAGACCCAGTACTTC
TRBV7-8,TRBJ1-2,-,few,CASSPQGGAGYTF,TGTGCCAGCAGCCCACAGGGCGGAGCCGGCTACACCTTC
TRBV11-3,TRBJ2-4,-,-,CASNLGRGGILAKNIQYF,TGTGCCAGCAACTTAGGCAGGGGAGGGATTTTAGCCAAAAACATTCAGTACTTC
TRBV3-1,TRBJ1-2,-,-,CASSQGGVYGYTF,TGTGCCAGCAGCCAAGGAGGGGTCTATGGCTACACCTTC
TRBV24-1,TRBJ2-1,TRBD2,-,CATSDPSGGNYNEQFF,TGTGCCACCAGTGACCCCAGCGGGGGGAACTACAATGAGCAGTTCTTC
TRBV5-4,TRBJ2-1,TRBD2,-,CASSSRLAGGPLGNEQFF,TGTGCCAGCAGCTCCCGACTAGCGGGGGGGCCATTGGGCAATGAGCAGTTCTTC
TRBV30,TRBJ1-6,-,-,CAWSRDTYRALHF,TGTGCCTGGAGTAGGGACACCTATCGAGCCCTCCACTTT
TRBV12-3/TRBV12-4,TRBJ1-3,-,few,CASSSPRQTGWAF,TGTGCCAGCAGTTCCCCAAGACAGACAGGATGGGCTTTT
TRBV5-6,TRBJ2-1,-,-,CASSFLAGAVSYNEQFF,TGTGCCAGCAGCTTTCTCGCGGGGGCCGTTTCCTACAATGAGCAGTTCTTC
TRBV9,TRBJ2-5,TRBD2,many,CASSVGLAGGQETQYF,TGTGCCAGCAGCGTAGGACTAGCGGGGGGACAAGAGACCCAGTACTTC
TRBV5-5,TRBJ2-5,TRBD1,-,CASSIPQGARETQYF,TGTGCCAGCAGCATCCCCCAGGGGGCACGGGAGACCCAGTACTTC
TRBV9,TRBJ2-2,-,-,CASSVTLNTGELFF,TGTGCCAGCAGCGTTACATTGAACACCGGGGAGCTGTTTTTT
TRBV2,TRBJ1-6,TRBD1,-,CASSEGGGIYSPLHF,TGTGCCAGCAGTGAGGGAGGGGGCATTTATTCACCCCTCCACTTT
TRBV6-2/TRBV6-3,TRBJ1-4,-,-,CASSLARNNEKLFF,TGTGCCAGCAGTCTTGCACGGAATAATGAAAAACTGTTTTTT
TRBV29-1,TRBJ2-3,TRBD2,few,CSVDSGGDTQYF,TGCAGCGTTGATAGCGGGGGCGACACGCAGTATTTT
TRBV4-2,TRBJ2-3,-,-,CASSQWTIRTDTQYF,TGTGCCAGCAGCCAATGGACTATTCGCACAGATACGCAGTATTTT
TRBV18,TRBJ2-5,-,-,CASSPNQGGGQETQYF,TGTGCCAGCTCACCTAACCAGGGGGGAGGACAAGAGACCCAGTACTTC
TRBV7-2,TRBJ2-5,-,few,CTSSLRSGEETQYF,TGTACCAGCAGCTTAAGATCCGGGGAAGAGACCCAGTACTTC
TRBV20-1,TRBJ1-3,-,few,CSARPPRDSGNTIYF,TGCAGTGCACGACCCCCCAGGGACTCTGGAAACACCATATATTTT
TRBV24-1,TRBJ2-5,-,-,CATSDSRESGETQYF,TGTGCCACCAGTGATTCGAGGGAGAGTGGAGAGACCCAGTACTTC
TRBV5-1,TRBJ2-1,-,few,CASSPARTLGHNEQFF,TGCGCCAGCAGCCCAGCAAGGACCCTGGGCCACAATGAGCAGTTCTTC
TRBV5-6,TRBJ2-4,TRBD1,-,CASTPQGRSDIQYF,TGTGCCAGCACCCCACAGGGGAGATCGGACATTCAGTACTTC
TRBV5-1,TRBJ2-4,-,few,CASSPGGAKNVQYF,TGCGCCAGCAGCCCCGGCGGGGCCAAAAACGTTCAGTACTTC
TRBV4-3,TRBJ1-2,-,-,CASSQDPPRGKANYGYTF,TGCGCCAGCAGCCAAGATCCCCCCCGGGGGAAGGCTAACTATGGCTACACCTTC
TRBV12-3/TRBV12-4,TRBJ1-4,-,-,CASSLQGPEGELFF,TGTGCCAGCAGTTTACAGGGTCCTGAGGGGGAACTGTTTTTT
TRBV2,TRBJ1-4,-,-,CASSAGSTNEKLFF,TGTGCCAGCAGTGCAGGGTCAACTAATGAAAAACTGTTTTTT
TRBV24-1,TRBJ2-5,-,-,CATSDQGFETQYF,TGTGCCACCAGTGATCAGGGGTTTGAGACCCAGTACTTC
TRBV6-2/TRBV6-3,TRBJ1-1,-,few,CASTDRDGVNTEAFF,TGTGCCAGCACCGATCGCGACGGTGTGAACACTGAAGCTTTCTTT
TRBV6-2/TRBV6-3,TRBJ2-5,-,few,CASSYSGGAKF,TGTGCCAGCAGTTACTCTGGAGGGGCCAAGTTC
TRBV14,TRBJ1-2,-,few,CASSRTNYGYTF,TGTGCCAGCAGCAGGACAAACTATGGCTACACCTTC
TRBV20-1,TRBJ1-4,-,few,CSARDRWGATNEKLFF,TGCAGTGCTAGAGATCGGTGGGGGGCAACTAATGAAAAACTGTTTTTT
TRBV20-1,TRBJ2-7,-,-,CSASEGPLLDEQYF,TGCAGTGCTAGCGAGGGGCCACTCCTAGACGAGCAGTACTTC
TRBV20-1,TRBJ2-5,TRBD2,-,CSAGAGGQQETQYF,TGCAGTGCTGGGGCGGGGGGCCAACAAGAGACCCAGTACTTC
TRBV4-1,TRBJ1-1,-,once,CASSQRPSTTNTEAFF,TGCGCCAGCAGCCAACGCCCCTCGACAACCAACACTGAAGCTTTCTTT